There are a few counts of the clone carrying this T cell receptor beta chain. As yet, its antigen is unknown. This sample was included in a study of cytomegalovirus exposure and HLA in healthy donors. Findings of the study overall: Presence/absence results assume similar sequencing depth per donor, which may not hold.

Germline V CDR1 and CDR2: ENHRY, SYGVKD. The trim removed 5 bases at V and 5 bases at J, leaving 7 bases unmatched. The CDR3 consists of 15 residues. 13 Jbeta primers and 60 Vbeta primers were used for the PCR. As processed by the authors: An analysis performed later counted about 80 million unique TCR beta chains (roughly 11 million of them shared). Sequencing used immunoSEQ multiplex PCR; TCRdb keeps in-frame clones, though not all of them. V, J and clone size are taken as reported in that table, and D and trimming were inferred from the DNA itself. The data contain under 95,000 clones, roughly 8.2% of them singletons.

Sequences were obtained from PBMCs. The sequence was obtained from a man aged 50-59 years in good health and CMV-seronegative. The V call is TRBV10-3, the J call TRBJ2-2; 8 positions match TRBD2. CDR3 loop: CAISPTSGGTGELFF. In nucleotides, the CDR3 is TGTGCCATCAGTCCAACTAGCGGCGGTACCGGGGAGCTGTTTTTT.